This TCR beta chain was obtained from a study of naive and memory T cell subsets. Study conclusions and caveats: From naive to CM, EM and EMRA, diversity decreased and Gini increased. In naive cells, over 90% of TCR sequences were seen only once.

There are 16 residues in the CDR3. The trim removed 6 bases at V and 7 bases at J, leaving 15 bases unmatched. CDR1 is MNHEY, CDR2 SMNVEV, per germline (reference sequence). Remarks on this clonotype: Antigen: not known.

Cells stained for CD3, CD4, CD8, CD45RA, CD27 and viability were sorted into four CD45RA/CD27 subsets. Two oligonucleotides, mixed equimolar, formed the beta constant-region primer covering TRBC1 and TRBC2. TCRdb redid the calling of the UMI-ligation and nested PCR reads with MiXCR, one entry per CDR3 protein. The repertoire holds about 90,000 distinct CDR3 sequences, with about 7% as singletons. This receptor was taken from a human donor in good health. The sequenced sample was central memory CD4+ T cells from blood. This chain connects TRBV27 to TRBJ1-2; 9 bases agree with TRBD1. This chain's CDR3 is CASSYLETRDRAGYTF. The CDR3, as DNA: TGTGCCAGCAGCTACCTAGAGACCCGGGACAGGGCTGGCTACACCTTC.